A selection of T cell receptor beta chains follows, all from one sample in a study of T cell clonotyping in hematopoietic cell transplantation. Using immunoSEQ multiplex PCR, the repertoire was profiled, and TCRdb retains in-frame clones only, with some absent. This table holds under 5,500 clones, over 75% found once. Sequencing used peripheral blood mononuclear cells, obtained 180 days after allogeneic stem cell transplant. The receptors here all came from a male patient between 60 and 69 years old who had an allogeneic stem cell transplant from an unrelated donor, so T cells may come from the graft donor. Some clones in this sample may be carry-over from other donors' samples. CDR3s include the opening cysteine and the closing phenylalanine or tryptophan. D genes are given only for firm matches.

J gene	V gene	D gene	CDR3 DNA	CDR3 protein
TRBJ2-7	TRBV5-1	NA	TGCGCCAGCAGCCCTGACGCCGGACGGCCTTCCTACGAGCAGTACTTC	CASSPDAGRPSYEQYF
TRBJ2-6	TRBV2	NA	TGTGCCAGCAGTTTAAGACAGGTGGGCATCTCTGGGGCCAACGTCCTGACTTTC	CASSLRQVGISGANVLTF
TRBJ1-2	TRBV15	NA	TGTGCCACCAGCAGAGATTCCGGACGGGGGCAAGGCTACACCTTC	CATSRDSGRGQGYTF
TRBJ1-2	TRBV15	NA	TGTGCCACCAGCAGAGCAGGGGACTATGGCTACACCTTC	CATSRAGDYGYTF
TRBJ2-3	TRBV4-3	TRBD2	TGCGCCAGCAGCCAAGAGGCGCGGGGGAGCACAGATACGCAGTATTTT	CASSQEARGSTDTQYF
TRBJ1-4	TRBV19	NA	TGTGCCAGTACCGCGACAGGATCTAATGAAAAACTGTTTTTT	CASTATGSNEKLFF
TRBJ1-1	TRBV28	NA	TGTGCCAGCACTCCCCCTGCACAGACTGAAGCTTTCTTT	CASTPPAQTEAFF
TRBJ2-5	TRBV6-5	TRBD2	TGTGCCAGCAGTAAGCGGACGGGGGGGGAGACCCAGTACTTC	CASSKRTGGETQYF
TRBJ1-3	TRBV4-3	NA	TGCGCCAGCAGCCCGAGTGTTAGGGGTGGCCACTCTGGAAACACCATATATTTT	CASSPSVRGGHSGNTIYF
TRBJ2-3	TRBV7-3	TRBD2	TGTGCCAGCAGCTGGGGGACTAGCGGCACAGATACGCAGTATTTT	CASSWGTSGTDTQYF
TRBJ1-2	TRBV30	NA	TGTGCCTGGAGGCCTGACAAAAACTATGGCTACACCTTC	CAWRPDKNYGYTF
TRBJ2-7	TRBV4-2	TRBD2	TGTGCCAGCAGCCAAGATACTAGCGGGGGCTACGAGCAGTACTTC	CASSQDTSGGYEQYF
TRBJ2-1	TRBV20-1	NA	TGCAGTGCTGGACAGTACAATGAGCAGTTCTTC	CSAGQYNEQFF
TRBJ2-1	TRBV28	NA	TGTGCCAGCAGTTCACCGGGACGCCCCAGCGGTGAGCAGTTCTTC	CASSSPGRPSGEQFF
TRBJ2-7	TRBV6-1	TRBD1	TGTGCCAGCAGTGAAACTTTTGTGAGAGACAGGGGTACCTTC	CASSETFVRDRGTF
TRBJ2-2	TRBV19	NA	TGTGCCAGTAGTGCCACCTATGGCGGGGAGCTGTTTTTT	CASSATYGGELFF
TRBJ1-2	TRBV28	TRBD1	TGTGCCAGCATCCAAGAGGGACAGGGAGATGGCTACACCTTC	CASIQEGQGDGYTF
TRBJ2-7	TRBV19	NA	TGTGCCAGTAGTCTTAAGGACCCTGGAGAGCAGTACTTC	CASSLKDPGEQYF